A single sample is the source of the 7 T cell receptor beta chains below, sequenced in a study of blood T cell repertoires in COVID-19. This table comes from immunoSEQ multiplex PCR, and its TCRdb copy is limited to in-frame clones, with some not included. This table has 35,000 to 45,000 clones, around 85% appearing once. Source material: peripheral blood. The receptors here all came from a man in his sixties with acute or convalescent COVID-19.

The chain couples TRBV7-2 to TRBJ2-1; D is unresolved. This CDR3 has 12 residues. V dropped 5 bases and J dropped 3 bases, with 5 bases sitting between them. The germline gives CDR1 SGHTA, CDR2 FQGNSA. The CDR3 sequence: CASSLRYNEQFF. CDR3 DNA: TGTGCCAGCAGCCTCCGCTACAATGAGCAGTTCTTC.

The chain couples TRBV12-5 to TRBJ2-7, with 9 bases fitting TRBD1. With 7 bases clipped from V and 5 bases from J, the junction kept 12 bases outside the gene matches. The CDR3 covers 15 residues. Germline V gene lookup returns CDR1 LGHNT and CDR2 FRNRAP. This CDR3 reads CASAPLGQGRNEQYF. CDR3 nucleotides: TGTGCTAGTGCCCCCCTCGGACAGGGGAGGAACGAGCAGTACTTC.

The rearrangement joins TRBV5-4 to TRBJ2-1, with 8 bases matching TRBD2. The CDR3 has 17 residues. The V gene end was trimmed by 0 bases and the J gene end by 7 bases; junction bases not matched to a gene: 12. Germline CDR1 reads SGHNT; CDR2 reads YYREEE (reference sequence). CDR3 sequence: CASSLGWSAGGGNEQFF. Here the CDR3 DNA reads TGTGCCAGCAGCTTGGGGTGGAGTGCGGGAGGTGGTAATGAGCAGTTCTTC. The whole variable domain, remainder taken from reference TRBV5-4 and TRBJ2-1, is ETGVTQSPTHLIKTRGQQVTLRCSSQSGHNTVSWYQQALGQGPQFIFQYYREEENGRGNFPPRFSGLQFPNYSSELNVNALELDDSALYLCASSLGWSAGGGNEQFFGPGTRLTVL.

This clone was observed a few times. V usage is TRBV7-9 and J usage is TRBJ1-1; D is possibly TRBD1 (6 bases). V was pared by 5 bases and J by 1 base, with 14 bases between. Germline lookup yields CDR1 SEHNR and CDR2 FQNEAQ (reference sequence). This CDR3 is built from 15 residues. CDR3 sequence (DNA): TGTGCCAGCAGCCCGAACAGGGCCGGGAACACTGAAGCTTTCTTT. This gives the protein CASSPNRAGNTEAFF.

The rearrangement uses TRBV9 and TRBJ1-1; TRBD1 might be the D (6 bases). CDR3 length: 13 residues. CDR1 SGDLS and CDR2 YYNGEE come from the germline V gene. V was clipped by 0 bases and J by 11 bases, with 14 bases between them. The CDR3 sequence is CASSVGPGGNAFF. CDR3 sequence (DNA): TGTGCCAGCAGCGTAGGCCCGGGGGGCAATGCTTTCTTT.

This clone was found a few times. The genes are TRBV30 and TRBJ1-1; D is unresolved. Germline loops: CDR1 GTSNPN, CDR2 SVGIG (reference sequence). V lost 2 bases, J lost 4 bases, and 11 bases lay in between. The CDR3 contains 13 residues. This CDR3 reads CAWSSYWATEAFF. CDR3 nucleotide sequence: TGTGCCTGGAGTTCCTATTGGGCCACTGAAGCTTTCTTT.

The chain combines TRBV4-1 with TRBJ2-7; D possibly corresponds to TRBD2 (6 bases). The CDR3 spans 16 residues. Trimming took off 2 bases at V and 4 bases at J, with 18 bases between the two ends. Germline-derived CDR1 and CDR2 are MGHRA and YSYEKL. DNA for the CDR3: TGCGCCAGCAGCCAAAGGTTTTTCCTAGCGCGTTACGAGCAGTACTTC. It is translated as CASSQRFFLARYEQYF.